This T cell receptor beta chain was sequenced during a study of T cells in Graves' hyperthyroidism and ophthalmopathy. The CDR3 is 14 residues long. Germline V lookup: CDR1 SGHNT, CDR2 YENEEA. Unmatched junction bases numbered 3, after V lost 6 bases and J lost 8 bases. Amplification of TCR beta CDR3 regions used RNA as the template. A set of HTBI primers served as the primers for a first-round RT-PCR of the TCR CDR3. A single record per CDR3 protein comes from TCRdb applying MiXCR to the multiplex PCR reads. This repertoire shows around 600,000 distinct CDR3 sequences, about 45% found once; its top ten account for less than 9%.

The chain recombines TRBV11-3 with TRBJ1-6; 11 nucleotides match TRBD1. This TCR was sampled from an adult man with Graves' disease, either hyperthyroidism or ophthalmopathy (not recorded which). Input material: peripheral blood or thyroid tissue (not recorded which). The chain's CDR3 is CASREGQGDSPLHF. The CDR3 nucleotides read TGTGCCAGCAGGGAGGGACAGGGGGATTCACCCCTCCACTTT.